The rows below give T cell receptor beta chains drawn from one sample of a study of CD8+ T cells in alopecia areata. Method: immunoSEQ multiplex PCR; TCRdb's copy keeps in-frame clones and lacks some. This table has fewer than 250,000 clones, roughly 60% appearing once. The sequencing here drew on CD4+ T cells sorted from blood, taken at week 24, from a patient treated with tofacitinib. The origin of the receptors is a human donor with alopecia areata. The conserved cysteine and the conserved F or W are not part of the CDR3 here. The order of the fields is V gene, CDR3 protein.

TRBV5-1,ASSSGGLKTQY
TRBV14,ASRTSGKNIQY
TRBV7-6,ASSPGGTGIYEQY
TRBV18,ASSPPGRGGDTQY
TRBV5-1,ASSLDGRGAF
TRBV29-1,SVRKGQSTYEQY
TRBV29-1,SVEEWRGRT
TRBV11-2,ASSSSRLAGVTGELF
TRBV9,ASSARSGPTYEQY
TRBV7-8,ASSLGSNNEQF
TRBV30,AWSATGSGELF
TRBV15,ATSRVRPNEQF
TRBV29-1,SVGRGAEAF
TRBV2,ASSDYGYT
TRBV7-9,ASSTPSGITDTQY
TRBV5-4,ASSLDQRGDTQY
TRBV2,ASSLGGDKNSPLH
TRBV7-9,ASSLGGRGGYGYT
TRBV29-1,SHSPKGTGETQY
TRBV9,ASSVGGTENEKLF
TRBV29-1,STDLGQAAYGYT
TRBV4-2,ASSRGTADNSPLH
TRBV7-2,ASSLDPAARTDTQY
TRBV11-1,ASSPSGNKQF
TRBV9,ASSVRDRVTFYGYT
TRBV6-6,ASSSPVNYEQY
TRBV30,AWSPTGDQPQH
TRBV29-1,SVVGQGGEKLF
TRBV29-1,SVEEGSSYEQY
TRBV28,ASSLSVNTEAF